The sequence of this TCR beta chain was determined in a study of blood T cell repertoires in COVID-19. Study overall: T cells, B-cell-depleted T cells, or PBMCs supplied cDNA or gDNA.

Assay used: immunoSEQ multiplex PCR; TCRdb lists only in-frame clones, some missing. The top ten hold 6.5% to 7.5% of the sample, which has about 70,000 clones, approximately 83% seen once. V was pared by 5 bases and J by 7 bases, with 2 bases of the junction left unmatched. Germline CDR1 is DFQATT and CDR2 is SNEGSKA (reference sequence). The length of the CDR3 is 11 residues. Those enrolled in Seattle joined during active infection and were followed longitudinally afterward. The sequence derives from a man aged 25 to 40 with COVID-19, enrolled during active disease. Sequencing input: peripheral blood. The gene calls are TRBV20-1 and TRBJ2-1; 7 bases map to TRBD2. CDR3 coding DNA: TGCAGTGCTTATAGCGGGAATGAGCAGTTCTTC. It codes for CSAYSGNEQFF.